The rows below give T cell receptor beta chains drawn from one sample of a study of shared clonotypes between healthy human individuals. Data came from immunoSEQ multiplex PCR; TCRdb stores just in-frame clones and leaves some out. The table records millions of clones, 90% to 95% of them present only once. Sequencing was done on a sample of naive CD4+ T cells sorted from blood. The origin of the receptors is a man aged 18 to 29 in good health. CDR3s include the opening cysteine and the closing phenylalanine or tryptophan.

CDR3 length | V gene | CDR3 protein
16 | TRBV7-9 | CASSLGLMDSQETQYF
14 | TRBV5-4 | CASSVGGQNEKLFF
12 | TRBV30 | CAWSDSNTEAFF
14 | TRBV5-5 | CASSLVSGANVLTF
15 | TRBV9 | CASSPIFVPTGELFF
13 | TRBV2 | CASSESEDYGYTF
15 | TRBV5-1 | CASSLRGSGANVLTF
13 | TRBV7-2 | CASSLDRAGTQYF
15 | TRBV7-9 | CASSFQGALNTEAFF
15 | TRBV9 | CASSVSRTWGDTQYF
13 | TRBV18 | CASALMEGHEQYF
14 | TRBV10-2 | CASSGGTPFQPQHF
13 | TRBV5-6 | CASSSSTNQPQHF
14 | TRBV30 | CAMTDSTGANVLTF
15 | TRBV5-4 | CASTSGTWNTGELFF
15 | TRBV11-2 | CASSTSGGVVNEQFF
14 | TRBV6-6 | CASSRGGGPYEQYF
17 | TRBV9 | CASSVGHATAAYNEQFF
14 | TRBV7-9 | CASSFDREGFEQYF
16 | TRBV7-2 | CASSASRRGLSYEQYF
14 | TRBV2 | CASSDETGGYGYTF
13 | TRBV6-1 | CASSSVGGTEAFF
16 | TRBV5-6 | CASSLGRGNRNTEAFF
11 | TRBV25-1 | CASSENTEAFF
15 | TRBV28 | CASSLRQGVFTEAFF
15 | TRBV6-5 | CASSYSQGPAYEQYF
16 | TRBV6-5 | CASSYPGREGTDTQYF
14 | TRBV18 | CASSPQEMNNEQFF
14 | TRBV7-2 | CASSLGASNQPQHF
16 | TRBV9 | CASSVGGSPNTGELFF
15 | TRBV2 | CASSEGPVPNYGYTF
13 | TRBV10-3 | CAIKVGVNSPLHF
13 | TRBV30 | CAWSGGLTDTQYF
13 | TRBV6-1 | CASSERQGGKLFF
12 | TRBV19 | CATRAGGDTQYF
16 | TRBV4-2 | CASSQERSSGANVLTF
14 | TRBV6-5 | CASSYMGQGYEQYF
14 | TRBV6-1 | CASISRDSSYEQYF
14 | TRBV2 | CASSEAPAGGEQYF
14 | TRBV6-6 | CASSSGLPSGELFF
15 | TRBV6-5 | CASSYSTGAPNEQFF
13 | TRBV6-4 | CASSKNRGTEAFF
14 | TRBV5-1 | CASSPGTGNYGYTF
15 | TRBV5-1 | CASWSGPGIFNEQYF
16 | TRBV7-2 | CASSISSDRANYGYTF
13 | TRBV28 | CASSFIFAGGYTF
16 | TRBV18 | CASSPVWTGGTDTQYF